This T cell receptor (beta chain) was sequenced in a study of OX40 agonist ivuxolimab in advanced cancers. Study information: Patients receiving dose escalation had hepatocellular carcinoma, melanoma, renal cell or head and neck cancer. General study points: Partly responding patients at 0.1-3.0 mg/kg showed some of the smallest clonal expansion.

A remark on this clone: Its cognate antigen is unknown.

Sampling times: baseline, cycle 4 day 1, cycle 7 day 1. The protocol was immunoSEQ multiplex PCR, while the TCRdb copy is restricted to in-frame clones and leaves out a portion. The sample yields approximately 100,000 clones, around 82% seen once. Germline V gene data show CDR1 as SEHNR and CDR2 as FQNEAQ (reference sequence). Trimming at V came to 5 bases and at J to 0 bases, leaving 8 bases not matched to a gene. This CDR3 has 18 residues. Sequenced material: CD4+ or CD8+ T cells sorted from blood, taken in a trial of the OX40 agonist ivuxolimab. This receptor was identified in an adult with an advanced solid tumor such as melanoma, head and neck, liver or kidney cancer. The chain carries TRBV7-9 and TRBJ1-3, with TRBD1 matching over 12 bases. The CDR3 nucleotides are TGTGCCAGCAGCCTAGGGACAGGGGGCGCGGGCTCTGGAAACACCATATATTTT. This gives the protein CASSLGTGGAGSGNTIYF.